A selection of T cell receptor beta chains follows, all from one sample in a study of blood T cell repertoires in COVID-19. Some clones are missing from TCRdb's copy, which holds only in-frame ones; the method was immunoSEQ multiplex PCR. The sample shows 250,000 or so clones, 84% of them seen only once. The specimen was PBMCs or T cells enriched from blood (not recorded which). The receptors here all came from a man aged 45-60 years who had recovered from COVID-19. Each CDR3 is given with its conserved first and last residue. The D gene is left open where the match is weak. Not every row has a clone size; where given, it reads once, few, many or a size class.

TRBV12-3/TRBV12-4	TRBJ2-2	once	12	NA	CASSLGSGELFF	TGTGCCAGCAGTTTAGGCAGCGGGGAGCTGTTTTTT
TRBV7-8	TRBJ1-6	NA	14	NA	CASSLGQRISPLHF	TGTGCCAGCAGCCTGGGACAACGGATTTCACCCCTCCACTTT
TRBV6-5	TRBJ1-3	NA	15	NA	CASSPSRAWGNTIYF	TGTGCCAGCAGCCCCTCGAGGGCGTGGGGAAACACCATATATTTT
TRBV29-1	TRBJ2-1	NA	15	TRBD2	CSLPGGGTAYNEQFF	TGCAGCTTACCGGGCGGGGGGACCGCCTACAATGAGCAGTTCTTC
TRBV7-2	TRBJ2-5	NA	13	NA	CASSFPSSETQYF	TGTGCCAGCAGCTTCCCTTCCTCCGAGACCCAGTACTTC
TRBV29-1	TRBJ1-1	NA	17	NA	CSVDPFPTGSMNTEAFF	TGCAGCGTTGACCCATTCCCGACAGGTTCCATGAACACTGAAGCTTTCTTT
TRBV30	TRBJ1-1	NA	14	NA	CAWSTGQSDTEAFF	TGTGCCTGGAGTACCGGACAGTCCGACACTGAAGCTTTCTTT
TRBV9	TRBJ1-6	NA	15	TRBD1	CASSPGQGKVSPLHF	TGTGCCAGCAGCCCGGGACAGGGGAAAGTATCACCCCTCCACTTT
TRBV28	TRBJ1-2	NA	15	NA	CASTQMEGINYGYTF	TGTGCCAGCACCCAAATGGAGGGGATTAACTATGGCTACACCTTC
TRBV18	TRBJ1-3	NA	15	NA	CASSPGSGSGNTIYF	TGTGCCAGCTCACCGGGGTCGGGGTCTGGAAACACCATATATTTT
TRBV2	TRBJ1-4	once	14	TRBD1	CASSVTGTAEKLFF	TGTGCCAGCAGTGTAACAGGGACAGCCGAAAAACTGTTTTTT
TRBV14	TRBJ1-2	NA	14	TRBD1	CASSHRTGGQGYTF	TGTGCCAGCAGCCACCGAACAGGGGGTCAGGGCTACACCTTC
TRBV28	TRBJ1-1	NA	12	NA	CAWGRMGLEAFF	TGTGCCTGGGGCAGAATGGGACTTGAAGCTTTCTTT
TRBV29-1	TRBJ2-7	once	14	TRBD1	CSVDLTGTGRMQYF	TGCAGCGTTGACCTGACCGGGACAGGCAGAATGCAGTACTTC
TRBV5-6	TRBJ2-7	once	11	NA	CASTGEDEQYF	TGTGCCAGCACCGGGGAGGACGAGCAGTACTTC
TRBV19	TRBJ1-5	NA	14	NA	CASSMRRLNQPQHF	TGTGCCAGTAGTATGAGGAGGCTCAATCAGCCCCAGCATTTT
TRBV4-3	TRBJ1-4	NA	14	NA	CASSQGGLSEKLFF	TGCGCCAGCAGCCAAGGAGGGCTGAGTGAAAAACTGTTTTTT
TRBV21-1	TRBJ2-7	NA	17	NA	CASSKGPGQGGVYEQYF	TGTGCCAGCAGCAAAGGTCCGGGACAGGGGGGCGTCTACGAGCAGTACTTC
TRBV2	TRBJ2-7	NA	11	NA	CASSRSYEQYF	TGTGCCAGCAGTCGCTCCTACGAGCAGTACTTC
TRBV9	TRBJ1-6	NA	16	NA	CASSVGVAGPHSPLHF	TGTGCCAGCAGCGTAGGAGTGGCAGGGCCACATTCACCCCTCCACTTT
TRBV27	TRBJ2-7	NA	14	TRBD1	CASISGTGFREQYF	TGTGCCAGCATTTCTGGGACAGGGTTTCGCGAGCAGTACTTC
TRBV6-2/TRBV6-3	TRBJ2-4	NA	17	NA	CASSYSRTTIAKNIQYF	TGTGCCAGCAGTTACTCTCGGACAACTATAGCCAAAAACATTCAGTACTTC
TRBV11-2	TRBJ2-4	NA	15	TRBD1	CASSLERGGRNIQYF	TGTGCCAGCAGCTTAGAGAGAGGGGGCAGAAACATTCAGTACTTC
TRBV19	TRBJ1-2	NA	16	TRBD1	CASSATPGQGIWGYTF	TGTGCCAGTAGTGCAACCCCGGGACAGGGGATTTGGGGCTACACCTTC
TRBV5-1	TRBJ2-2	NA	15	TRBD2	CASSPTSGRAGELFF	TGCGCCAGCAGCCCGACTAGCGGGAGGGCCGGGGAGCTGTTTTTT
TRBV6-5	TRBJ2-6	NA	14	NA	CASRPGVRANVLTF	TGTGCCAGCAGACCAGGGGTGAGGGCCAACGTCCTGACTTTC
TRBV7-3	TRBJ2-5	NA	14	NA	CASSLNGAMETQYF	TGTGCCAGCAGCTTAAATGGAGCTATGGAGACCCAGTACTTC
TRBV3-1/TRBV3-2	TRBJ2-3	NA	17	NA	CASSPPPVLASTDTQYF	TGTGCCAGCAGCCCCCCTCCGGTTCTAGCTTCCACAGATACGCAGTATTTT
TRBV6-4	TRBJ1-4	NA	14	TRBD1	CASSPGQGHEKLFF	TGTGCCAGCAGTCCGGGACAGGGGCACGAAAAACTGTTTTTT
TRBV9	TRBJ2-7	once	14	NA	CASSPGHGLYEQYF	TGTGCCAGCAGCCCCGGACACGGACTATACGAGCAGTACTTC
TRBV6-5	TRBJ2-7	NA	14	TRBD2	CASSLLAGSYEQYF	TGTGCCAGCAGCCTACTAGCGGGGTCCTACGAGCAGTACTTC
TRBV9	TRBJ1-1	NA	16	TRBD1	CASSVQTGGMNTEAFF	TGTGCCAGCAGCGTGCAAACAGGGGGAATGAACACTGAAGCTTTCTTT
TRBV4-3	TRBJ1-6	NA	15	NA	CASSQDVHFNSPLHF	TGCGCCAGCAGCCAAGATGTACATTTCAATTCACCCCTCCACTTT
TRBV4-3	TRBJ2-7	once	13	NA	CASSQNFQFQQYF	TGCGCCAGCAGCCAAAATTTTCAGTTTCAGCAGTACTTC
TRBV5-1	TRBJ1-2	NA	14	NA	CASSLAGDNRGYTF	TGCGCCAGCAGCTTGGCAGGGGATAATCGGGGCTACACCTTC
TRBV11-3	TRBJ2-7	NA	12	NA	CASSQTRHEQYF	TGTGCCAGCAGCCAGACACGGCACGAGCAGTACTTC
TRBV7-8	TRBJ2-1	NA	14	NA	CASSQRALAGEQFF	TGTGCCAGCAGCCAACGAGCGCTTGCCGGTGAGCAGTTCTTC
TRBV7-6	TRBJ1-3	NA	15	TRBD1	CASSTSGQSGNTIYF	TGTGCCAGCAGCACCTCGGGACAGTCTGGAAACACCATATATTTT
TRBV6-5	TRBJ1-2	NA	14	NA	CASYQGPELYGYTF	TGTGCCAGTTACCAGGGCCCCGAGCTCTATGGCTACACCTTC
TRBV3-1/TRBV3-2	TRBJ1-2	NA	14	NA	CASSLQRGNYGYTF	TGTGCCAGCAGCCTCCAGAGGGGGAACTATGGCTACACCTTC